This T cell receptor beta chain was recorded in a study of CD8 T cells in Susac syndrome. The CDR3 runs to 15 residues. Trimming shortened V by 0 bases and J by 1 base, and 9 bases separated the two germline ends. TCR beta from blood CD8+ and CD4+ T cells was sequenced. Patients with stable or active relapsing-remitting disease, all of them treatment-naive, made up the multiple sclerosis controls. A quantity of about 0.5 to 1 ug RNA underwent reverse transcription using random hexamers. Amplification of TCR beta CDR3 was carried out by immunoSEQ multiplex PCR, which covered 54 Vbeta and 13 Jbeta segments. TCRdb fed the immunoSEQ multiplex PCR reads into MiXCR, producing one record per CDR3 protein. This sample has approximately 130,000 distinct CDR3 sequences, with roughly 89% found just once.

The sequencing input was CD8+ T cells from PBMCs. This TCR derives from a human donor with multiple sclerosis. The gene calls are TRBV12-3 or TRBV12-4 and TRBJ1-1; D unclear. The CDR3 nucleotides read TGTGCCAGCAGTTTAGCGCTAAGCGGGAACACTGAAGCTTTCTTT. Translating gives CASSLALSGNTEAFF.